Listed below are T cell receptor beta chains from one sample, sequenced in a study of a mutant IDH1 vaccine in newly diagnosed glioma. Sequenced by immunoSEQ multiplex PCR; TCRdb stores in-frame clones only, minus some. Among under 65,000 clones, around 80% were seen once, and the ten largest hold 1.5% to 2%. The specimen was PBMCs, collected from a glioma patient treated with radiotherapy, temozolomide or both. Receptor source: a woman in her thirties or forties with glioma. CDR3s include the opening cysteine and the closing phenylalanine or tryptophan. The size of a clone is reported for some rows only, either as once, few or many, or as a class for expanded clones.

cdr3_aa	v_call	j_call	clone_size
CASSSVGTAIPAGYTF	TRBV11-2	TRBJ1-2	.
CAWSVRGGGTYGYTF	TRBV30	TRBJ1-2	.
CASSQRDYTYEQYF	TRBV4-1	TRBJ2-7	few
CASGETGDSPLHF	TRBV5-1	TRBJ1-6	few
CASSHGIFYEQYF	TRBV4-3	TRBJ2-7	.
CASSESGGRVNTEAFF	TRBV6-1	TRBJ1-1	.
CASSEDAGSYNEQFF	TRBV2	TRBJ2-1	.
CASSLVGTALNTEAFF	TRBV5-1	TRBJ1-1	.
CAWRPRTGIHEQYF	TRBV30	TRBJ2-7	.
CASNVQDRDTEAFF	TRBV19	TRBJ1-1	.
CASSLSQNTEAFF	TRBV2	TRBJ1-1	medium-sized
CAISARSGGSTDTQYF	TRBV10-3	TRBJ2-3	.
CASSGVVMSPLHF	TRBV25-1	TRBJ1-6	once
CSADRQGGTGELFF	TRBV29-1	TRBJ2-2	.
CASSGGLAGELFF	TRBV25-1	TRBJ2-2	.
CASSVGGRASLNIQYF	TRBV9	TRBJ2-4	once
CASSLWGTGEKLFF	TRBV5-1	TRBJ1-4	.
CASSVGQASEQYF	TRBV9	TRBJ2-7	.
CATSRDKAGGPDTQYF	TRBV15	TRBJ2-3	medium-sized
CASSLYSNQPQHF	TRBV18	TRBJ1-5	few
CASSYSKRYEQYF	TRBV6-6	TRBJ2-7	.
CASRLDRTSPNSNQPQHF	TRBV2	TRBJ1-5	.
CAWGRSQETQYF	TRBV30	TRBJ2-5	.
CASSDSAAYEQYF	TRBV2	TRBJ2-7	.
CASSPGLNNEQFF	TRBV7-7	TRBJ2-1	.
CAWKQPNTEAFF	TRBV30	TRBJ1-1	.
CASIQGADGYEQYF	TRBV28	TRBJ2-7	.